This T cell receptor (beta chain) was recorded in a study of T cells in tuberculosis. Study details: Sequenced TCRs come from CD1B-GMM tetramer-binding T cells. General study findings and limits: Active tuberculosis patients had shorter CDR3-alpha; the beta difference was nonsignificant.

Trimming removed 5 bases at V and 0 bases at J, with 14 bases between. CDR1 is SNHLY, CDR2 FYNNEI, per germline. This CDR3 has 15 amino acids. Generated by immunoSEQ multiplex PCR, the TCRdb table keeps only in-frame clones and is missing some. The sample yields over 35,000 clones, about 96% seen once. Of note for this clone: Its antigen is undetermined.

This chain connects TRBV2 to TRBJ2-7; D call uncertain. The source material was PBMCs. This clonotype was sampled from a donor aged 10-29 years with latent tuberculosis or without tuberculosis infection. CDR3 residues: CASSLERISSYEQYF. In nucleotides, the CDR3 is TGTGCCAGCAGTTTGGAGAGAATTAGCTCCTACGAGCAGTACTTC.